A selection of T cell receptor beta chains follows, all from one sample in a study of a mutant IDH1 vaccine in newly diagnosed glioma. TCRdb keeps only in-frame clones here, not all; method: immunoSEQ multiplex PCR. Of about 37,000 clones in the sample, about four fifths were seen once. Their antigen targets remain unknown. The sequences come from PBMCs, collected from a glioma patient whose treatment included an IDH1 peptide vaccine. These receptors were obtained from a man aged 30 to 39 with glioma. Both conserved end residues are part of each CDR3. A D gene is named only where the DNA matches it firmly. A clone size is listed for some rows: how often the clone was seen (once, few, many), or a class if it is expanded.

v_gene,j_gene,abundance,d_gene,CDR3nt,CDR3aa
TRBV4-1,TRBJ2-2,once,TRBD1,TGCGCCAGCAGCCAAGATAAGGGAAACAGGGGATCCTACACCGGGGAGCTGTTTTTT,CASSQDKGNRGSYTGELFF
TRBV30,TRBJ1-1,few,NA,TGTGCCTGGAGTGTAGGGAGGGAATGGACTGAAGCTTTCTTT,CAWSVGREWTEAFF
TRBV7-2,TRBJ1-2,once,NA,TGTGCCAGCAGCTTAGACCCCACTCCCGGCACCTTC,CASSLDPTPGTF
TRBV5-4,TRBJ2-3,NA,NA,TGTGCCAGCAGATCCACGGTGGGGGATACGCAGTATTTT,CASRSTVGDTQYF
TRBV28,TRBJ1-1,NA,TRBD1,TGTGCCAGCAGGACCGGGACAGGGGGCTTCACTGAAGCTTTCTTT,CASRTGTGGFTEAFF
TRBV7-8,TRBJ1-1,once,NA,TGTGCCAGCAGCTTAACAGGAGACCTCACTGAAGCTTTCTTT,CASSLTGDLTEAFF
TRBV25-1,TRBJ1-2,NA,TRBD1,TGTGCCAGCAAACTAGTAGGGGGGGACAGCAGATATGGCTACACCTTC,CASKLVGGDSRYGYTF
TRBV5-1,TRBJ2-3,NA,TRBD2,TGCGCCAGCAGCACGACTAGCGGGGGGGCATCAGATACGCAGTATTTT,CASSTTSGGASDTQYF
TRBV6-6,TRBJ1-5,NA,NA,TGTGCCAGCAGTTACTTCCCCAGCAATCAGCCCCAGCATTTT,CASSYFPSNQPQHF
TRBV5-1,TRBJ2-7,once,TRBD2,TGCGCCAGCAGCTTCTCGACTAGCGGGACCTACGAGCAGTACTTC,CASSFSTSGTYEQYF
TRBV23-1,TRBJ1-2,NA,NA,TGCGCCAGCAGTCAATCGGACAGAATTAACTATGGCTACACCTTC,CASSQSDRINYGYTF
TRBV28,TRBJ1-1,few,TRBD1,TGTGCCAGCACCCCCCCCCTTGGACAGGGTTTTCCTGGAGCTTTCTTT,CASTPPLGQGFPGAFF
TRBV6-1,TRBJ1-6,NA,NA,TGTGCCAGCAGTGAAGGGCCTAGCTCCTATAATTCACCCCTCCACTTT,CASSEGPSSYNSPLHF
TRBV6-1,TRBJ1-2,NA,NA,TGTGCCAGCAGTGGCGCCAACTATGGCTACACCTTC,CASSGANYGYTF
TRBV30,TRBJ2-5,once,NA,TGTGCCTGGAGTCCCCTCCGAGAGACCCAGTACTTC,CAWSPLRETQYF
TRBV2,TRBJ2-7,once,NA,TGTGCCAGCCTCCCCGGCCCGAGCTCCTACGAGCAGTACTTC,CASLPGPSSYEQYF
TRBV28,TRBJ1-2,NA,NA,TGTGCCAGCAGCTCTCCCGCCGCGGCCGAAGGTGCTAACTATGGCTACACCTTC,CASSSPAAAEGANYGYTF
TRBV27,TRBJ2-5,NA,TRBD2,TGTGCCAGCCGCATCCGGGGGGGGGAGACCCAGTACTTC,CASRIRGGETQYF
TRBV4-1,TRBJ2-5,NA,NA,TGCGCCAGCAGCCAAGACGGGTCCCGGGAGACCCAGTACTTC,CASSQDGSRETQYF
TRBV5-1,TRBJ2-5,NA,NA,TGCGCCAGCAGCTTGGGGGACACGTCATCCCAAGAGACCCAGTACTTC,CASSLGDTSSQETQYF
TRBV5-1,TRBJ2-7,NA,TRBD1,TGCGCCAGCAGCTTGGTTGGGGACAGGGCGGTCCACGAGCAGTACTTC,CASSLVGDRAVHEQYF
TRBV20-1,TRBJ2-5,NA,NA,TGCAGTGGTAGGAGAGAGACCCAGTACTTC,CSGRRETQYF
TRBV5-4,TRBJ2-1,NA,TRBD1,TGTGCCAGCAGCAACCTGCTGTTGGGACAGGGGGCCAATGAGCAGTTCTTC,CASSNLLLGQGANEQFF
TRBV30,TRBJ1-5,NA,TRBD1,TGTGCTTGGAAACCGGGACAGAATCAGCCCCAGCATTTT,CAWKPGQNQPQHF
TRBV27,TRBJ2-5,NA,TRBD2,TGTGCCAGCAGTCCCATCGGGGGGGCCGCGGAGACCCAGTACTTC,CASSPIGGAAETQYF
TRBV27,TRBJ1-1,NA,NA,TGTGCCAGCACCCCGGGGGGTGGGCGGACTGAAGCTTTCTTT,CASTPGGGRTEAFF
TRBV9,TRBJ2-7,NA,NA,TGTGCCAGCAGCGGGACAGATTACGAGCAGTACTTC,CASSGTDYEQYF
TRBV9,TRBJ2-3,NA,TRBD2,TGTGCCAGCAGCGTAACGGCGGGAGGAATAGATACGCAGTATTTT,CASSVTAGGIDTQYF
TRBV6-6,TRBJ2-1,NA,NA,TGTGCCAGCAGTCCCTTTAGGCTGGGTAACTACAATGAGCAGTTCTTC,CASSPFRLGNYNEQFF
TRBV4-2,TRBJ1-5,NA,NA,TGTGCCAGCAGCCAAGAGGAGCTTAGCAATCAGCCCCAGCATTTT,CASSQEELSNQPQHF
TRBV2,TRBJ2-7,NA,NA,TGTGCCAGCAGTGAGGGGGTCGGGGTTCCCGAGCAGTACTTC,CASSEGVGVPEQYF
TRBV30,TRBJ2-2,NA,NA,TGTGCCTGGAGTGTAAGGTCTATGTTTTTATCCGGGGAGCTGTTTTTT,CAWSVRSMFLSGELFF
TRBV5-1,TRBJ2-3,NA,NA,TGCGCCAGCAACCGTGACACAGATACGCAGTATTTT,CASNRDTDTQYF
TRBV29-1,TRBJ2-5,NA,NA,TGCAGCGTTGAAGTCTCAGGACAAGAGACCCAGTACTTC,CSVEVSGQETQYF
TRBV14,TRBJ2-2,NA,TRBD1,TGTGCCAGCAGACGACAGGGTATCGACACCGGGGAGCTGTTTTTT,CASRRQGIDTGELFF
TRBV6-5,TRBJ1-1,few,TRBD1,TGTGCCAGCAGTGATTCTAGACAGGGGGATGAAGCTTTCTTT,CASSDSRQGDEAFF
TRBV9,TRBJ2-7,few,TRBD1,TGTGCCAGCAGCGTAGGACAGGGGCCCTACGAGCAGTACTTC,CASSVGQGPYEQYF
TRBV5-1,TRBJ1-5,NA,NA,TGCGCCAGCAGCTTGGAGAGGGGAGATCAGCCCCAGCATTTT,CASSLERGDQPQHF
TRBV4-1,TRBJ1-4,NA,NA,TGCGCCAGCAGCCAACCGGACCTCTCGGATGAAAAACTGTTTTTT,CASSQPDLSDEKLFF
TRBV10-1,TRBJ2-1,NA,NA,TGCGCCAGGGGGGGCCCGGGCTCCTACAATGAGCAGTTCTTC,CARGGPGSYNEQFF
TRBV7-6,TRBJ2-7,NA,NA,TGTGCCAGCAGCTTAGACTTTGGACCTGTCTCCTACGAGCAGTACTTC,CASSLDFGPVSYEQYF
TRBV5-4,TRBJ2-5,NA,NA,TGTGCCAGCAGCTTCGAGCTAGCGGAGACCCAGTACTTC,CASSFELAETQYF
TRBV10-3,TRBJ1-1,NA,NA,TGTGCCATCAGTGATCTGAACACTGAAGCTTTCTTT,CAISDLNTEAFF
TRBV4-3,TRBJ1-3,NA,NA,TGCGCCAGCAGCCAAGATATAGGATTAGGAAACACCATATATTTT,CASSQDIGLGNTIYF
TRBV29-1,TRBJ2-4,NA,NA,TGCAGCGTTGATATAGCCAAAAACATTCAGTACTTC,CSVDIAKNIQYF
TRBV5-1,TRBJ1-6,NA,NA,TGCGCCAGCAGCTTGGGGGGGACCAATTCACCCCTCCACTTT,CASSLGGTNSPLHF
TRBV5-6,TRBJ2-7,NA,NA,TGTGCCAGCAGCTCTGACTCCTACGAGCAGTACTTC,CASSSDSYEQYF
TRBV11-2,TRBJ1-1,few,NA,TGTGCCAGCAGCTTGGGGCCTGAAGCTTTCTTT,CASSLGPEAFF
TRBV2,TRBJ2-1,once,TRBD2,TGTGCCAGCAGTCCCGGACTAGCGGGCCCACCAGGATACAATGAGCAGTTCTTC,CASSPGLAGPPGYNEQFF
TRBV7-8,TRBJ1-1,NA,NA,TGTGCCAGCAGCTTACGGGGGACACCTAACACTGAAGCTTTCTTT,CASSLRGTPNTEAFF
TRBV29-1,TRBJ2-5,NA,TRBD2,TGCAGCGTTGAAGGGCCTAGCGGAGAAGAGACCCAGTACTTC,CSVEGPSGEETQYF
TRBV10-3,TRBJ2-7,once,NA,TGTGCCATCAGTGAGAGGGACGAGCAGTACTTC,CAISERDEQYF